This T cell receptor (beta chain) was observed in a study of PD-1 and CTLA-4 blockade in melanoma. TCRdb's table, derived via immunoSEQ multiplex PCR, lists solely in-frame clones and lacks some. The sample lists approximately 11,000 clones, 80% to 90% occurring once. Germline V gene sequence: CDR1 SGHTA, CDR2 FQGNSA. V lost 1 base, J lost 4 bases, and 15 bases lay in between. The CDR3 covers 16 residues. Source: CD8+ T cells from peripheral blood, taken from a patient given anti-PD-1 treatment. This sequence was found in a human donor with melanoma. V and J are TRBV7-2 and TRBJ2-3; D perhaps matches TRBD1 (6 bases). As DNA, the CDR3 is TGTGCCAGCAGCTTAGGCAGGACAGTGGGTGCAGATACGCAGTATTTT. Its protein product is CASSLGRTVGADTQYF.